This entry describes one T cell receptor beta chain. The sample comes from a study of CD8 T cells in ankylosing spondylitis. The V segment lost 5 bases and the J segment 0 bases; nucleotides outside the gene matches: 3. Germline assignment: CDR1 MDHEN and CDR2 SYDVKM. CDR3 size: 14 residues. MiXCR was run by TCRdb on the 5' RACE reads, yielding one entry per CDR3 protein. Altogether 250,000 to 350,000 distinct CDR3 sequences are present, around 18% being singletons, with the ten largest covering roughly 8%. The source material was blood, either unsorted or a sorted T cell fraction (not recorded which). This TCR derives from a male donor with ankylosing spondylitis or in good health (not recorded which). V and J are TRBV28 and TRBJ2-5, with 7 bases aligning to TRBD1. CDR3 bases: TGTGCCAGCAGTCGGGGACAGTACCAAGAGACCCAGTACTTC. Residues: CASSRGQYQETQYF.